This is a list of T cell receptor beta chains from one sample in a study of T cell changes during pregnancy in multiple sclerosis. Sequencing used immunoSEQ multiplex PCR; TCRdb keeps in-frame clones, though not all of them. The table lists 29,000 or so clones, 89% of them singletons, with about 6.9% in the top ten. Source: CD8+ T cells from peripheral blood mononuclear cells, taken in the second trimester of pregnancy. Receptors were obtained from a female donor with multiple sclerosis, enrolled in a pregnancy study. Both conserved end residues are part of each CDR3. The order of the fields is D gene, J gene, V gene, clone size, CDR3 DNA, CDR3 protein. D genes are given only for firm matches. Clone size is shown for a subset of rows, as once, few, many or a class of expanded clone.

.	TRBJ2-3	TRBV9	.	TGTGCCAGCAGCGTAGGAGGTAGCCGCGGAGATACGCAGTATTTT	CASSVGGSRGDTQYF
.	TRBJ2-7	TRBV9	.	TGTGCCAGCAGCGCCTTTGGGGGGACCGAGCAGTACTTC	CASSAFGGTEQYF
.	TRBJ2-1	TRBV7-9	.	TGTGCCAGCAGCGGAACTAGCAATGAGCAGTTCTTC	CASSGTSNEQFF
.	TRBJ1-2	TRBV4-3	.	TGCGCCAGCAGCCAAGATCTTGAGACAGTCTATGGCTACACCTTC	CASSQDLETVYGYTF
TRBD1	TRBJ2-1	TRBV19	.	TGTGCCAGTAGTATAGATTCGGGACAGGGGTACAATGAGCAGTTCTTC	CASSIDSGQGYNEQFF
.	TRBJ1-5	TRBV5-8	.	TGTGCCAGCAGCACCGGACTGCGTGGGGGCAATCAGCCCCAGCATTTT	CASSTGLRGGNQPQHF
.	TRBJ1-2	TRBV11-2	few	TGTGCCAGCAGCTTAAGAACAGCCTATGGCTACACCTTC	CASSLRTAYGYTF
TRBD2	TRBJ2-1	TRBV9	.	TGTGCCAGCAGTGACGGGACTAGCGGGGGCTACAATGAGCAGTTCTTC	CASSDGTSGGYNEQFF
.	TRBJ2-7	TRBV28	.	TGTGCCAGCAGTCCCCTCAGGTTCAGCTCCTACGAGCAGTACTTC	CASSPLRFSSYEQYF
TRBD1	TRBJ1-6	TRBV28	.	TGTGCCAGCAGTAAAGACAGGGGCTCCTATAATTCACCCCTCCACTTT	CASSKDRGSYNSPLHF
TRBD2	TRBJ2-3	TRBV27	.	TGTGCCAGCAGTTTTTCGACTAGCGCAGATACGCAGTATTTT	CASSFSTSADTQYF
.	TRBJ2-7	TRBV15	.	TGTGCCACCTCTTTGGGGGGCTCCTACGAGCAGTACTTC	CATSLGGSYEQYF
TRBD2	TRBJ2-1	TRBV15	.	TGTGCCACCAGCATAGGGACTAGCCACTACAATGAGCAGTTCTTC	CATSIGTSHYNEQFF
.	TRBJ2-3	TRBV18	.	TGTGCCAGCTCACCACCGGGCATCAGCACAGATACGCAGTATTTT	CASSPPGISTDTQYF
.	TRBJ1-1	TRBV7-9	.	TGTGCCAGCAGCCCCGGGAAGGCCCCGGTGAACACTGAAGCTTTCTTT	CASSPGKAPVNTEAFF
.	TRBJ2-2	TRBV4-3	.	TGCGCCAGCAGCCAAGATGTGGACAGAATCACCGGGGAGCTGTTTTTT	CASSQDVDRITGELFF
TRBD2	TRBJ2-3	TRBV6-4	few	TGTGCCAGCAGTGATAGCGGGGGGGCCACAGATACGCAGTATTTT	CASSDSGGATDTQYF
.	TRBJ2-7	TRBV4-1	.	TGCGCCAGCAGCCAAGTATTTTCTAGCTCCTACGAGCAGTACTTC	CASSQVFSSSYEQYF
.	TRBJ1-1	TRBV7-2	.	TGTGCCAGCAGTCGATACAGGGTGGTGAACACTGAAGCTTTCTTT	CASSRYRVVNTEAFF